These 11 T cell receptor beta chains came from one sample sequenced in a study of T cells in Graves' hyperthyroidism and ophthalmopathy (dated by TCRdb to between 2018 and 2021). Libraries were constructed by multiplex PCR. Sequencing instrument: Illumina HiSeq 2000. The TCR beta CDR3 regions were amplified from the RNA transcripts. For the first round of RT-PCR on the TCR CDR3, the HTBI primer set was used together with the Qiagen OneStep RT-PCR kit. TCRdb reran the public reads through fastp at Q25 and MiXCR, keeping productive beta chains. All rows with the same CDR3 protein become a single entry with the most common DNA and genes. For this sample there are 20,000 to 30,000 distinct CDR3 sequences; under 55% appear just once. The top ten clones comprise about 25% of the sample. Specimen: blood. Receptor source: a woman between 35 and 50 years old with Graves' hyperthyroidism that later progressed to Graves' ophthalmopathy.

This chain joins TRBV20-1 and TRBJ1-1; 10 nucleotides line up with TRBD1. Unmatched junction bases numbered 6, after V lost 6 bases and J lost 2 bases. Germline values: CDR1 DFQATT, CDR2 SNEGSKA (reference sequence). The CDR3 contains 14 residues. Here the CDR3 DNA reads TGCAGTGCCCAGACAGGGGGCAGCAACACTGAAGCTTTCTTT. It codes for CSAQTGGSNTEAFF.

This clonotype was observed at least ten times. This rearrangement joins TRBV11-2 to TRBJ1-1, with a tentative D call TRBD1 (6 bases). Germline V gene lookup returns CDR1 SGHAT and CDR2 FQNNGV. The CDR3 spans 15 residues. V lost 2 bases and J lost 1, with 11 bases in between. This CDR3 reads CASSLRGGGNTEAFF. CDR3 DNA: TGTGCCAGCAGCTTAAGGGGGGGAGGGAACACTGAAGCTTTCTTT.

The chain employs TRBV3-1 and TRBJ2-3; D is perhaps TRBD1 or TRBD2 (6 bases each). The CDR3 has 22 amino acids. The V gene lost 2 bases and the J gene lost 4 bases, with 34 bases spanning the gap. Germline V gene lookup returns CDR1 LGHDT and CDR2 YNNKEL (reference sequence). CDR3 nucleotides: TGTGCCAGCAGCCAATATTATCCTGGCGGGACAACGTTGCCGTGGGGCGCAGATACGCAGTATTTT. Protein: CASSQYYPGGTTLPWGADTQYF.

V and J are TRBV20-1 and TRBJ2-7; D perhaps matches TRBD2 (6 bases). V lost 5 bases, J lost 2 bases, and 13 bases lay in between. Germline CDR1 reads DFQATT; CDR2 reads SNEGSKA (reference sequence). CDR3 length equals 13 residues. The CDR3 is CSARRDLAYEQYF. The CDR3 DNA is TGCAGTGCTCGGCGGGACCTCGCCTACGAGCAGTACTTC.

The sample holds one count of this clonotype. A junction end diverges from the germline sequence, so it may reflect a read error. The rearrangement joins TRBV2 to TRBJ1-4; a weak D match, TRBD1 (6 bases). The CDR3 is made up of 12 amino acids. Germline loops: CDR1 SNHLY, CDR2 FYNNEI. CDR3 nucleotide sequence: TGTGCCAGCGGTGAAGGGGGTGAAAAACTGTTTTTT. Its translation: CASGEGGEKLFF.

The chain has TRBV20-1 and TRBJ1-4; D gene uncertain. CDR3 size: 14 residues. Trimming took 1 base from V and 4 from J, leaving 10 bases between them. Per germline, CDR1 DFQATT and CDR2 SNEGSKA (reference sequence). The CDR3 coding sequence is TGCAGTGCTAGAGTTAACAGTGTTAATGAAAAACTGTTTTTT. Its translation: CSARVNSVNEKLFF.

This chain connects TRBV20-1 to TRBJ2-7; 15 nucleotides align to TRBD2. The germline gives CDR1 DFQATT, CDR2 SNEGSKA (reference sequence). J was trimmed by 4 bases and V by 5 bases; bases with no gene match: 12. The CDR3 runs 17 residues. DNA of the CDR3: TGCAGTGCTCACGGACTAGCGGGAGGGCCTCGACCTTACGAGCAGTACTTC. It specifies CSAHGLAGGPRPYEQYF.

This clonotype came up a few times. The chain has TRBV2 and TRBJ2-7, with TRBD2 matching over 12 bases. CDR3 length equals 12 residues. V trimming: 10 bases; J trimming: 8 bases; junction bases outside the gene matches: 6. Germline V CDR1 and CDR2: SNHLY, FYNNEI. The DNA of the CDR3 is TGTGCCACCCGACTAGCGGGAGATCAGCAGTACTTC. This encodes CATRLAGDQQYF.

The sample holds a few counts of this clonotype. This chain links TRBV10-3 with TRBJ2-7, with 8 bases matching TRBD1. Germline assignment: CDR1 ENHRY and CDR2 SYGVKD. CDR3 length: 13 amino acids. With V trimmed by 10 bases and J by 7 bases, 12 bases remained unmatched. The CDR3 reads CATRTGSPKEQYF. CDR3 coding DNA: TGTGCCACCAGGACAGGGAGCCCTAAGGAGCAGTACTTC.

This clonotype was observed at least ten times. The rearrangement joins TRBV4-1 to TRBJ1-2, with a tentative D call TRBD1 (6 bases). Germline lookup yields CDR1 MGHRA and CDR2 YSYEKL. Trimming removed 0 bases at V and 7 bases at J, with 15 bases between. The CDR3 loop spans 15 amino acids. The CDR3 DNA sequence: TGCGCCAGCAGCCAAGAAAGCCAGGGGAAGTCTGGCTACACCTTC. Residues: CASSQESQGKSGYTF.

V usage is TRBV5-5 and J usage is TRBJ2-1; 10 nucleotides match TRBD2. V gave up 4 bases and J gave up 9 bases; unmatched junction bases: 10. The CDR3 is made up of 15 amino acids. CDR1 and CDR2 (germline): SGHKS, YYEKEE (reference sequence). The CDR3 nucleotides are TGTGCCAGCAGCCCGGCGCTAGCGGGAGCAGGTGAGCAGTTCTTC. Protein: CASSPALAGAGEQFF.